The present T cell receptor (beta chain) was sequenced within a study of human T cells and chemical hapten exposure. Study-level findings and limits: TCRs exceeding a frequency of 1 in 1000 stayed unchanged under DPC sensitization.

Someone pulled total RNA out of unfractionated whole blood. Only a few counts were recorded for this clonotype. As yet, its antigen is unknown. TCRdb analysed the 5' RACE reads with MiXCR anew, one entry per CDR3 protein. In the table there are tens of thousands of distinct CDR3 sequences, 6% to 8.5% of which are singletons. CDR3 size: 8 residues. Germline CDR1 and CDR2: SQVTM and ANQGSEA. V was clipped by 0 bases and J by 11 bases, with 1 base between them. V usage is TRBV29-1 and J usage is TRBJ1-2; no definite D call. The receptor comes from a male donor in good health. Here the CDR3 reads CSVEEYTF. The CDR3 coding sequence is TGCAGCGTTGAAGAGTACACCTTC.